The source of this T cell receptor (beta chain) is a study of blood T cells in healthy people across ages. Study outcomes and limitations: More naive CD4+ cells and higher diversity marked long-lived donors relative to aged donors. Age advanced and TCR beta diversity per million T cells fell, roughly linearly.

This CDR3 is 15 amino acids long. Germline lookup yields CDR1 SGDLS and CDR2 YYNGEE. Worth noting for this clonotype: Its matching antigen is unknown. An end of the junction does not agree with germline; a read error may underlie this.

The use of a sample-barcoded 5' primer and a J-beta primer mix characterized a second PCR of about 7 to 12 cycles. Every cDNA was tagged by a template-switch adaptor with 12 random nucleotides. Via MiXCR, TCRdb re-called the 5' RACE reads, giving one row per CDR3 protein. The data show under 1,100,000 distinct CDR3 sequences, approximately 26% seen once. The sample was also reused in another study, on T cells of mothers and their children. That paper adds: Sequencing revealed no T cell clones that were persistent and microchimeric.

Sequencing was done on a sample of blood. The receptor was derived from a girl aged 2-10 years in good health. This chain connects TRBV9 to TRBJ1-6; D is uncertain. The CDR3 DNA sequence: TGTGCCGGCAGCGCCTCCGGGGAGGGCAATTCACCCCTCCACTTT. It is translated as CAGSASGEGNSPLHF.